These 32 T cell receptor beta chains share one sample of origin, sequenced in a study of blood T cell repertoires in COVID-19. TCRdb keeps only in-frame clones here, not all; method: immunoSEQ multiplex PCR. The table shows about half a million clones, with roughly 85% occurring only once. Sequenced material: peripheral blood. Receptors were obtained from a human donor in a cohort sampled during active COVID-19.

The chain recombines TRBV9 with TRBJ2-5; 12 bases align to TRBD2. This CDR3 region has 16 residues. From germline, CDR1 is SGDLS and CDR2 YYNGEE. Germline trimming cut 0 bases from V and 5 bases from J; bases unmatched to any gene: 5. CDR3: CASSVGTSGNGETQYF. DNA for the CDR3: TGTGCCAGCAGCGTAGGGACTAGCGGGAATGGTGAGACCCAGTACTTC. The full variable domain, rest sourced from reference TRBV9 and TRBJ2-5, is DSGVTQTPKHLITATGQRVTLRCSPRSGDLSVYWYQQSLDQGLQFLIQYYNGEERAKGNILERFSAQQFPDLHSELNLSSLELGDSALYFCASSVGTSGNGETQYFGPGTRLLVL.

The V call is TRBV20-1, the J call TRBJ2-1; no clear D gene. The CDR3 covers 15 residues. V shed 3 bases and J shed 2 bases, with 14 bases lying between them. Germline V gene lookup returns CDR1 DFQATT and CDR2 SNEGSKA (reference sequence). CDR3 amino acids: CSASRSAGAYNEQFF. CDR3 bases: TGCAGTGCTAGTCGTTCAGCTGGAGCCTACAATGAGCAGTTCTTC.

The rearrangement joins TRBV11-2 to TRBJ2-1; D is ambiguous. Germline-derived CDR1 and CDR2 are SGHAT and FQNNGV. The V end was cut by 0 bases, the J end by 5 bases, with 8 bases between. CDR3 size: 14 residues. The chain's CDR3 is CASSLDAADNEQFF. The CDR3 bases are TGTGCCAGCAGCTTAGACGCCGCAGACAATGAGCAGTTCTTC.

This clone was observed once. DNA for the CDR3: TGTGCCAGCAGCCTCAACGCCGGGAGCCCTAGTGGCTACACCTTC. Residues: CASSLNAGSPSGYTF. The gene calls are TRBV7-3 and TRBJ1-2; no clear D gene. Germline V lookup: CDR1 SGHTA, CDR2 FQGTGA. CDR3 length equals 15 residues. V lost 5 bases and J 7 bases, leaving 20 bases between the germline ends.

CDR3 sequence reads: CASSPLRSRGGEGAQYF. CDR3 in DNA: TGTGCCAGCAGCCCCCTACGGTCGCGGGGAGGGGAAGGGGCCCAGTACTTC. V gene TRBV9 combines with J gene TRBJ2-5; 7 bases are a match to TRBD2. The germline gives CDR1 SGDLS, CDR2 YYNGEE. Germline trimming cut 4 bases from V and 9 bases from J; bases unmatched to any gene: 21. The CDR3 consists of 17 residues.

This sequence joins TRBV18 and TRBJ1-3; unclear D gene. CDR3 length: 15 amino acids. V lost 2 bases and J 0 bases, leaving 8 bases between the germline ends. The germline V gene encodes CDR1 KGHSH and CDR2 LQKENI. The CDR3: CASSPAEVSGNTIYF. As DNA, the CDR3 is TGTGCCAGCTCACCAGCGGAGGTCTCTGGAAACACCATATATTTT.

The V gene is TRBV6-5, the J gene TRBJ1-5; D not certain. The CDR3 runs to 13 residues. Germline-derived CDR1 and CDR2 are MNHEY and SVGAGI. Trimming cost V 1 base and J 2 bases, with 3 bases left between them. The CDR3 nucleotides are TGTGCCAGCAGTTACTTCGGCAATCAGCCCCAGCATTTT. Translated, it gives CASSYFGNQPQHF.

CDR3: CASSIQGGEFYEQYF. The CDR3 DNA reads TGTGCCAGTAGTATTCAAGGAGGGGAGTTCTACGAGCAGTACTTC. The chain combines TRBV19 with TRBJ2-7; the D gene is possibly TRBD2 (6 bases). V lost 3 bases and J 3 bases, leaving 15 bases between the germline ends. CDR1 is LNHDA and CDR2 is SQIVND in the germline V gene (reference sequence). The CDR3 spans 15 residues.

The chain employs TRBV7-2 and TRBJ2-1; 11 bases fit TRBD2. The V segment lost 6 bases and the J segment 3 bases; nucleotides outside the gene matches: 7. Germline-derived CDR1 and CDR2 are SGHTA and FQGNSA. The CDR3 loop spans 16 amino acids. Written as DNA, the CDR3 is TGTGCCAGCAGACGACTAGCGGGAACTAACTACAATGAGCAGTTCTTC. Amino acids: CASRRLAGTNYNEQFF.

This chain links TRBV27 with TRBJ2-1, with a possible D match to TRBD1 (6 bases). Trimming stripped 10 bases from V and 2 bases from J, with 12 bases between. This CDR3 has 13 residues. CDR1 MNHEY and CDR2 SMNVEV come from the germline V gene (reference sequence). The CDR3 loop reads CATTTGTYNEQFF. The CDR3 bases are TGTGCCACCACGACAGGCACCTACAATGAGCAGTTCTTC.

The V and J genes are TRBV2 and TRBJ2-5; D may be TRBD1 (6 bases). The CDR3 is made up of 13 amino acids. Trimming removed 4 bases from V and 2 bases from J, with 8 bases in between. From germline, CDR1 is SNHLY and CDR2 FYNNEI. DNA of the CDR3: TGTGCCAGCAGTGTTAGGGGGCAAGAGACCCAGTACTTC. Protein sequence: CASSVRGQETQYF.

The J gene is TRBJ1-5, the V gene TRBV5-6; D gene uncertain. Trimming took off 4 bases at V and 6 bases at J, with 11 bases between the two ends. This CDR3 comprises 13 residues. Germline V gene lookup returns CDR1 SGHDT and CDR2 YYEEEE. CDR3 residues: CASSAGPIQPQHF. CDR3 DNA: TGTGCCAGCAGCGCGGGCCCTATTCAGCCCCAGCATTTT.

In this sample, this clone turned up once. V is TRBV6-4 and J is TRBJ2-1; 10 nucleotides line up with TRBD2. Germline values: CDR1 MRHNA, CDR2 SNTAGT. V gave up 0 bases and J gave up 5 bases; unmatched junction bases: 4. This CDR3 has 16 residues. In DNA, the CDR3 is TGTGCCAGCAGTGACTCGGGACTAGCGACCAACAATGAGCAGTTCTTC. Its translation: CASSDSGLATNNEQFF.

This rearrangement joins TRBV27 to TRBJ1-4; 7 bases align to TRBD1. The CDR3 is made up of 15 amino acids. J gave up 9 bases and V 0 bases, and 7 bases lay outside the gene matches. CDR1 is MNHEY, CDR2 SMNVEV, per germline (reference sequence). The CDR3 bases are TGTGCCAGCAGTTTATCAGGGACAGCGGTGAAAAAACTGTTTTTT. Translated: CASSLSGTAVKKLFF.

V usage is TRBV7-2 and J usage is TRBJ2-7; D uncertain. With 1 base removed from V and 7 bases from J, the gap between germline ends came to 14 bases. Germline V lookup: CDR1 SGHTA, CDR2 FQGNSA. The CDR3 is made up of 14 amino acids. CDR3 nucleotides: TGTGCCAGCAGCTTAGGACGAACCCTAGGTGAGCAGTACTTC. Encoded protein: CASSLGRTLGEQYF.

CDR3 coding DNA: TGCGCCAGCAGCCTCAAAACGGGGCGCGGGGGTAGCACAGATACGCAGTATTTT. Encoded protein: CASSLKTGRGGSTDTQYF. The J gene is TRBJ2-3, the V gene TRBV5-1, with 7 bases fitting TRBD2. Germline CDR1 SGHRS, CDR2 YFSETQ. The CDR3 length is 18 residues. V lost 4 bases, J lost 0 bases, and 14 bases stayed unmatched.

The chain couples TRBV28 to TRBJ1-5; 8 nucleotides match TRBD1. This CDR3 spans 16 amino acids. Per germline, CDR1 MDHEN and CDR2 SYDVKM. Losses at the gene ends were 3 bases for V and 4 bases for J; bases not matched to a gene: 8. CDR3 sequence: CASSLGGTGLNQPQHF. For the CDR3, the DNA is TGTGCCAGCAGTTTGGGAGGGACAGGTTTAAATCAGCCCCAGCATTTT.

Here the CDR3 DNA reads TGTGCCAGCAGCTATTCGGGGGTGGATGGAAACACCATATATTTT. The encoded protein is CASSYSGVDGNTIYF. The chain recombines TRBV11-2 with TRBJ1-3, with a tentative D call TRBD1 (5 bases). Germline V lookup: CDR1 SGHAT, CDR2 FQNNGV. The CDR3 is made up of 15 amino acids. The V end was cut by 4 bases, the J end by 3 bases, with 13 bases between.

This chain uses TRBV10-2 with TRBJ1-2, with D possibly matching TRBD1 (5 bases). Germline assignment: CDR1 WSHSY and CDR2 SAAADI. V lost 2 bases, J lost 3 bases, and 19 bases lay in between. The CDR3 sequence is 17 residues long. CDR3 amino acids: CASSEGPGSGRDYGYTF. CDR3 nucleotide sequence: TGCGCCAGCAGTGAGGGCCCTGGGTCAGGGAGGGACTATGGCTACACCTTC.

V and J are TRBV6-1 and TRBJ1-2; 11 positions match TRBD1. V shed 0 bases, J shed 4 bases, and the junction held 4 bases outside the gene matches. The V gene's germline CDR1 is MNHNS and CDR2 SASEGT. This CDR3 has 16 residues. CDR3 in amino acids: CASSEASGQGAYGYTF. CDR3 sequence (DNA): TGTGCCAGCAGTGAAGCCTCCGGACAGGGGGCCTATGGCTACACCTTC.

This sequence joins TRBV9 and TRBJ2-3; 9 bases map to TRBD1. Germline V gene sequence: CDR1 SGDLS, CDR2 YYNGEE. Trimming cost V 4 bases and J 1 base; bases outside gene matches: 7. The CDR3 contains 16 residues. CDR3 protein: CASSLDRTGGTDTQYF. CDR3 in DNA: TGTGCCAGCAGCCTAGACAGGACAGGGGGCACAGATACGCAGTATTTT.

This sequence joins TRBV21-1 and TRBJ2-5; no check of the table's D call, TRBD2, against the DNA was made. TRBV21-1 is recorded as a pseudogene. The CDR3 length is 16 residues. The CDR3: CASSKEGSGQMGAQYF. CDR3 nucleotides: TGTGCCAGCAGCAAAGAAGGTAGCGGCCAGATGGGGGCCCAGTACTTC.

This clone showed up just a few times. The chain has TRBV5-1 and TRBJ2-5; maybe TRBD2 (5 bases). The CDR3 is 14 residues long. Germline assignment: CDR1 SGHRS and CDR2 YFSETQ. Trimming stripped 4 bases from V and 3 bases from J, with 13 bases between. Here the CDR3 reads CASSGYGVEETQYF. In DNA, the CDR3 is TGCGCCAGCAGCGGGTACGGGGTAGAAGAGACCCAGTACTTC. Full variable domain (outside the CDR3, taken from reference TRBV5-1 and TRBJ2-5): KAGVTQTPRYLIKTRGQQVTLSCSPISGHRSVSWYQQTPGQGLQFLFEYFSETQRNKGNFPGRFSGRQFSNSRSEMNVSTLELGDSALYLCASSGYGVEETQYFGPGTRLLVL.

The chain employs TRBV19 and TRBJ1-6; 8 bases line up with TRBD1. CDR1 is LNHDA, CDR2 SQIVND, per germline (reference sequence). This CDR3 spans 15 amino acids. V lost 7 bases and J lost 6; bases outside the gene matches: 8. This chain's CDR3 is CASTPQGASNSPLHF. The DNA for the CDR3 is TGTGCCAGTACCCCCCAGGGGGCAAGTAATTCACCCCTCCACTTT.

V gene TRBV25-1 combines with J gene TRBJ2-2; tentative D call: TRBD2 (5 bases). Germline values: CDR1 MGHDK, CDR2 SYGVNS. The CDR3 has 16 amino acids. Trimming took off 0 bases at V and 5 bases at J, with 13 bases between the two ends. The CDR3 nucleotides read TGTGCCAGCAGTGAATATGGTGGGAGTGGGACCGGGGAGCTGTTTTTT. Its protein product is CASSEYGGSGTGELFF.

The chain joins TRBV30 to TRBJ2-2; 7 bases are a match to TRBD2. The junction had 10 bases not matched to a gene; V was cut back by 2 bases and J by 7 bases. CDR3 length: 15 residues. CDR1 is GTSNPN, CDR2 SVGIG, per germline (reference sequence). CDR3 region: CAWSTRLANGGELFF. DNA of the CDR3: TGTGCCTGGAGTACCCGACTAGCTAACGGCGGGGAGCTGTTTTTT.

This rearrangement joins TRBV18 to TRBJ2-7; 11 nucleotides match TRBD1. Per germline, CDR1 KGHSH and CDR2 LQKENI. The CDR3 runs to 15 residues. V shed 3 bases, J shed 4 bases, and the junction held 5 bases outside the gene matches. The chain's CDR3 is CASSPGQGVGYEQYF. CDR3 nucleotide sequence: TGTGCCAGCTCACCGGGACAGGGGGTAGGTTACGAGCAGTACTTC.

The rearrangement links TRBV14 to TRBJ2-5; D is possibly TRBD1 (5 bases). The V gene's germline CDR1 is SGHDN and CDR2 FVKESK. With 0 bases removed from V and 2 bases from J, the gap between germline ends came to 16 bases. The CDR3 is 17 amino acids. Written as DNA, the CDR3 is TGTGCCAGCAGCCAAGACCCGTGGACAATTGCGCAAGAGACCCAGTACTTC. This sequence encodes CASSQDPWTIAQETQYF.

The V call is TRBV14, the J call TRBJ2-1, with D possibly being TRBD1 (5 bases). Germline V gives CDR1 SGHDN, CDR2 FVKESK. CDR3 length: 15 amino acids. V was trimmed by 5 bases and J by 7 bases, leaving 18 bases between them. DNA of the CDR3: TGTGCCAGCAGCTCTTTGGACAACCCCCTGAATGAGCAGTTCTTC. It specifies CASSSLDNPLNEQFF.

The genes are TRBV7-2 and TRBJ1-5; D remains unclear. Germline V gene lookup returns CDR1 SGHTA and CDR2 FQGNSA. The CDR3 is 13 residues long. With 8 bases removed from V and 0 bases from J, the gap between germline ends came to 8 bases. CDR3 sequence reads: CASGRTSNQPQHF. The CDR3 region has the DNA TGTGCCAGCGGGAGGACTAGCAATCAGCCCCAGCATTTT.

V usage is TRBV3-1 (or the pseudogene TRBV3-2) and J usage is TRBJ2-7; 11 bases agree with TRBD2. CDR3 length equals 18 residues. Germline values: CDR1 LGHDT, CDR2 YNNKEL (reference sequence). After removal of 2 bases from V and 3 bases from J, the junction contained 12 bases not matched to a gene. In DNA, the CDR3 is TGTGCCAGCAGCCAAAAATTAGCGGGAGGGCAGGGCTACTACGAGCAGTACTTC. It translates to CASSQKLAGGQGYYEQYF.

The chain joins TRBV27 to TRBJ2-1, with D possibly TRBD2 on 6 matching bases. CDR1 MNHEY and CDR2 SMNVEV come from the germline V gene (reference sequence). This CDR3 region has 15 residues. The V gene lost 6 bases and the J gene lost 7 bases, with 19 bases spanning the gap. This chain's CDR3 is CASRWASTRGNEQFF. The DNA of the CDR3 is TGTGCCAGCAGATGGGCTAGCACCCGGGGGAATGAGCAGTTCTTC.